The present T cell receptor beta chain was sequenced within a study of blood T cell repertoires in COVID-19. Profiling relied on immunoSEQ multiplex PCR, and the TCRdb table lists in-frame clones only, not all of them. Of about 480,000 clones listed, approximately 91% are singletons. Sequences were obtained from PBMCs or T cells enriched from blood (not recorded which). This receptor was identified in a woman aged 55-69 years who had recovered from COVID-19.

The CDR3 loop reads CASSAGQGANYGYTF. As DNA, the CDR3 is TGTGCCAGCAGTGCAGGGCAGGGGGCCAACTATGGCTACACCTTC. This chain links TRBV2 with TRBJ1-2, with TRBD1 matching over 8 bases. CDR1 and CDR2 from the germline V gene are SNHLY and FYNNEI. The junction had 6 bases not matched to a gene; V was cut back by 4 bases and J by 2 bases. The CDR3 length is 15 residues.